Presented here are 10 T cell receptor beta chains from one specimen sequenced in a study of CD8 T cells in ankylosing spondylitis. Study results and limitations: It appeared that ankylosing spondylitis blood was characterized by a TCR beta motif of several highly homologous variants.

Their specific antigens are unknown. MiXCR, run by TCRdb on the 5' RACE reads, gives a single entry per CDR3 protein. The sample includes 700,000 to 1,000,000 distinct CDR3 sequences, approximately 12% of them seen just once. Sequenced: blood, either unsorted or a sorted T cell fraction (not recorded which). These receptor sequences come from a male donor with ankylosing spondylitis.

This chain joins TRBV5-1 and TRBJ2-1; 7 nucleotides match TRBD2. With V trimmed by 4 bases and J by 0 bases, 10 bases remained unmatched. The germline gives CDR1 SGHRS, CDR2 YFSETQ. The CDR3 is 17 residues long. The CDR3 reads CASSPAGGGLSYNEQFF. The CDR3 nucleotides read TGCGCCAGCAGCCCGGCTGGGGGAGGGCTCTCCTACAATGAGCAGTTCTTC.

The rearrangement links TRBV20-1 to TRBJ2-4; 7 nucleotides match TRBD2. The V segment lost 5 bases and the J segment 0 bases; nucleotides outside the gene matches: 7. Germline CDR1 is DFQATT and CDR2 is SNEGSKA (reference sequence). The CDR3 sequence is 15 residues long. The CDR3 region has the DNA TGCAGTGCTTGGGACTACGCTCAAGCCAAAAACATTCAGTACTTC. Translation: CSAWDYAQAKNIQYF.

The table lists this clonotype with a few counts. V usage is TRBV9 and J usage is TRBJ2-1; 9 bases are a match to TRBD1. Germline CDR1 SGDLS, CDR2 YYNGEE. The CDR3 has 14 amino acids. The V gene end was trimmed by 3 bases and the J gene end by 10 bases; junction bases not matched to a gene: 8. The CDR3 reads CASSARTGVREQFF. CDR3 nucleotide sequence: TGTGCCAGCAGCGCAAGGACAGGGGTTCGAGAGCAGTTCTTC.

This clonotype was observed a handful of times. The chain joins TRBV6-1 to TRBJ1-1; D is undetermined. Germline V CDR1 and CDR2: MNHNS, SASEGT. V was shortened by 6 bases and J by 2 bases, with 13 bases between the two germline ends. The CDR3 is made up of 14 amino acids. This CDR3 reads CASRRGVRNTEAFF. As DNA, the CDR3 is TGTGCCAGCAGACGCGGGGTAAGAAACACTGAAGCTTTCTTT.

V gene TRBV20-1 combines with J gene TRBJ2-1; maybe TRBD2 (5 bases). CDR3 length equals 13 residues. In germline, CDR1 is DFQATT, CDR2 SNEGSKA (reference sequence). V was shortened by 3 bases and J by 4 bases, with 10 bases between the two germline ends. The CDR3 sequence: CSASTGIYNEQFF. The DNA of the CDR3 is TGCAGTGCTAGCACCGGGATATACAATGAGCAGTTCTTC.

This clonotype was detected only a few times. This sequence joins TRBV5-6 and TRBJ2-3, with D tentatively TRBD1 (5 bases). The germline CDR1 and CDR2 sequences are SGHDT and YYEEEE. This CDR3 is 19 amino acids long. Trimming stripped 0 bases from V and 0 bases from J, with 20 bases between. The CDR3 spells CASSLDGGQIFTSTDTQYF. The CDR3 coding sequence is TGTGCCAGCAGCTTGGACGGCGGACAAATATTTACTAGCACAGATACGCAGTATTTT.

The table lists this clonotype with a few counts. The gene calls are TRBV29-1 and TRBJ1-1; perhaps TRBD1 as D (5 bases). In germline, CDR1 is SQVTM, CDR2 ANQGSEA. Trimming removed 5 bases from V and 0 bases from J, with 13 bases in between. The CDR3 is 14 amino acids. In DNA form, the CDR3 reads TGCAGCGTTAAAAACGGACAAATGAACACTGAAGCTTTCTTT. The encoded protein is CSVKNGQMNTEAFF.

This clonotype turned up a few times. The chain employs TRBV11-2 and TRBJ2-1; weak D call: TRBD1 (6 bases). This CDR3 spans 14 amino acids. The V and J ends lost 4 bases and 8 bases respectively, with 15 bases between them. Germline V lookup: CDR1 SGHAT, CDR2 FQNNGV. The CDR3 sequence: CASSSRQEMDEQFF. In DNA, the CDR3 is TGTGCCAGCAGCTCAAGACAGGAGATGGATGAGCAGTTCTTC.

This chain links TRBV6-2 or TRBV6-3 with TRBJ2-5, with D unclear. V lost 0 bases, J lost 3 bases, and 11 bases lay in between. Germline loops: CDR1 MNHEY, CDR2 SVGEGT. The CDR3 length is 15 residues. This CDR3 is CASSYSFASKETQYF. The CDR3 DNA is TGTGCCAGCAGTTACTCGTTCGCCTCCAAAGAGACCCAGTACTTC.

This clonotype was found a few times. V usage is TRBV20-1 and J usage is TRBJ1-2; D is unclear. This CDR3 is 13 amino acids long. The V end lost 1 base, the J end lost 2 bases, and 8 bases lay between the germline ends. Germline CDR1 DFQATT, CDR2 SNEGSKA (reference sequence). CDR3 protein: CSARAPGNYGYTF. In DNA form, the CDR3 reads TGCAGTGCTAGAGCCCCGGGGAACTATGGCTACACCTTC.